Listed here is a single T cell receptor beta chain. Its specificity is unknown. The data derive from a study of T cell responses to AZD1222 COVID-19 vaccine. Regarding the study as a whole: Among the donors, most were white British and more were female, and clonal diversity was possibly underestimated. Nearly half of spike-specific TCRs reportedly target unmutated variant regions. Repertoires were sampled only after the peak T cell response.

Some clones are missing from TCRdb's copy, which holds only in-frame ones; the method was immunoSEQ multiplex PCR. The sample lists tens of thousands of clones, approximately 88% occurring once. The germline V gene encodes CDR1 SEHNR and CDR2 FQNEAQ (reference sequence). V dropped 2 bases and J dropped 3 bases, with 10 bases sitting between them. The CDR3 totals 14 residues. The clonotype was recovered from an adult in good health. This chain uses TRBV7-9 with TRBJ1-1; no firm D call. The specimen comprised peripheral blood, sampled on day 0 of AZD1222 vaccination. This CDR3 reads CASSLSAGDTEAFF. Here the CDR3 DNA reads TGTGCCAGCAGCTTATCGGCAGGAGACACTGAAGCTTTCTTT.